This T cell receptor beta chain was documented in a study of radiation and T cells in renal cell carcinoma. Study information: Nephrectomy followed 15 Gy stereotactic body radiation by 4 weeks.

About this clone: The target antigen is unknown.

The assay was immunoSEQ multiplex PCR, and TCRdb's table has in-frame clones only and misses some. The table has 130,000 or so clones, approximately 87% seen once. As to time point: baseline pretreatment blood. Treatment reported: 15 Gy SBRT to primary tumor, nephrectomy 4 weeks later. This renal cell carcinoma was of the clear cell type. Study-level results: In blood, top tumor clones expanded by 2 weeks, shrinking by 4.

The CDR3 is 14 amino acids. V was clipped by 0 bases and J by 3 bases, with 9 bases between them. Per germline, CDR1 SGHNT and CDR2 YYREEE (reference sequence). This clonotype was sampled from a woman aged 45-60 years with renal cell carcinoma. The chain recombines TRBV5-4 with TRBJ1-1, with a possible D match to TRBD1 (5 bases). The sample here was blood, taken from a patient whose treatment included radiotherapy and nephrectomy. The CDR3 spells CASSLGGSDTEAFF. CDR3 DNA: TGTGCCAGCAGCTTGGGGGGGTCTGACACTGAAGCTTTCTTT.